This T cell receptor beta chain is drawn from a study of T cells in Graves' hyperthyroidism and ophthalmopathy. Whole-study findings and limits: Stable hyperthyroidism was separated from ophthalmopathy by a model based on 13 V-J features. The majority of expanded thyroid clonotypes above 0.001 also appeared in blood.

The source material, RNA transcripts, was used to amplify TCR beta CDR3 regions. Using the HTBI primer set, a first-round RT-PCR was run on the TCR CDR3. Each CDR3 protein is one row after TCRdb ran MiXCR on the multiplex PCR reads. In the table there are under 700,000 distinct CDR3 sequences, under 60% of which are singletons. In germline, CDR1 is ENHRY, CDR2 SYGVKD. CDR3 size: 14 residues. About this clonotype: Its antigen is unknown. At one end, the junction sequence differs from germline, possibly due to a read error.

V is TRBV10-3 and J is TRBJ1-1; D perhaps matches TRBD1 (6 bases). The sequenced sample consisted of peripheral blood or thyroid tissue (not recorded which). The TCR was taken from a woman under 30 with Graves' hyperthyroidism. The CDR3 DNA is TGTGCCATCAAACCAGGGGACGAGAACACTGAGGCTTTCTTT. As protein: CAIKPGDENTEAFF.